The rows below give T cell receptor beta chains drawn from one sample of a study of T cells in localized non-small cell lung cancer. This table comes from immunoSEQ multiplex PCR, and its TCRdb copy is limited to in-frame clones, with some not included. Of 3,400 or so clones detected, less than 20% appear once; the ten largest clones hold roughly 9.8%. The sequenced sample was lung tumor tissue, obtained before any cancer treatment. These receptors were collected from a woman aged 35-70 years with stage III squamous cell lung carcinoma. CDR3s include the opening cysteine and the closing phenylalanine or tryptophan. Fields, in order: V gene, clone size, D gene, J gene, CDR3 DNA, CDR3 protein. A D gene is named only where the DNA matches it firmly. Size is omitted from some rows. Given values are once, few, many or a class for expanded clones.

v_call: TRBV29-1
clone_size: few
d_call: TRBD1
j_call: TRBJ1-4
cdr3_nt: TGCGCAGGGGGACAGGGAAATGAAAAACTGTTTTTT
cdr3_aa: CAGGQGNEKLFF

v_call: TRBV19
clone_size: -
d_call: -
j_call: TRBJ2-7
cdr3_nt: TGTGCCAGTAGTATTGGGTTTATCTACGAGCAGTACTTC
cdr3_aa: CASSIGFIYEQYF

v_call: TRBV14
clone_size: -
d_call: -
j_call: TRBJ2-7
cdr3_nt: TGTGCCAGCAGCCACCCGGGAGCCCACTCCTACGAGCAGTACTTC
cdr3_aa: CASSHPGAHSYEQYF

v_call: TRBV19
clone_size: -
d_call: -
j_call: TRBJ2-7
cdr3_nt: TGTGCCAGTAGTTTGGGGGGCGAGCAGTACTTC
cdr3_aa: CASSLGGEQYF

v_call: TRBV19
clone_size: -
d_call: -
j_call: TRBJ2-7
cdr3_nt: TGTGCCAGTACTATTACAGGTAGCTCCTACGAGCAGTACTTC
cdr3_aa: CASTITGSSYEQYF

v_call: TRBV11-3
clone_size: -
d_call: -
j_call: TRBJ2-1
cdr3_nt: TGTGCCAGCAAGGGAGGCGGGCCTTACAATGAGCAGTTCTTC
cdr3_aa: CASKGGGPYNEQFF

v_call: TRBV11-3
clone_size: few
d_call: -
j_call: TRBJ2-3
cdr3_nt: TGTGCCAGCAGCCCCTCGGGAAACACAGATACGCAGTATTTT
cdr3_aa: CASSPSGNTDTQYF

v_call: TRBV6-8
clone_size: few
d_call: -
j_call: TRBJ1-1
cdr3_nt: TGTGCCAGCCTGCTTGGGGGAAGGGGCACTGAAGCTTTCTTT
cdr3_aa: CASLLGGRGTEAFF

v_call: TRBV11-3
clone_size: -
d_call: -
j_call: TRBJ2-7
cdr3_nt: TGTGCCAGCAGCTTCCGTCGCCTAAACTACGAGCAGTACTTC
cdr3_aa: CASSFRRLNYEQYF

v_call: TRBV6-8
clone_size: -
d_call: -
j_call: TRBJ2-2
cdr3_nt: TGTGCCAGCAGTTACAATCAGGATTACACCGGGGAGCTGTTTTTT
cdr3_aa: CASSYNQDYTGELFF

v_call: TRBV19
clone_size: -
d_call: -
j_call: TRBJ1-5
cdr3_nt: TGTGCCAGTAGCCTTACAGGGTATCAGAATCAGCCCCAGCATTTT
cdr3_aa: CASSLTGYQNQPQHF

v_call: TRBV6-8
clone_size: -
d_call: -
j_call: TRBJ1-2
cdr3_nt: TGTGCCAGCAGTTACCTCGAGAACTATGGCTACACCTTC
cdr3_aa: CASSYLENYGYTF

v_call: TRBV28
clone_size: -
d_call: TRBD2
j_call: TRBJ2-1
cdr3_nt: TGTGCCAGCAGTTTATTAGCGGGAGGGCCCAGGTCCTACAATGAGCAGTTCTTC
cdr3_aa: CASSLLAGGPRSYNEQFF

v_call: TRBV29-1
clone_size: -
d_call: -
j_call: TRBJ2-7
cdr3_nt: TGCAGCACCCGGACGGGCGCCTACGAGCAGTACTTC
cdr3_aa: CSTRTGAYEQYF

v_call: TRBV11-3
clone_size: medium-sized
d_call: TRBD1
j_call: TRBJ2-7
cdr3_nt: TGTGCCAGCAGCGGGGGGACAGGAGCTTACGAGCAGTACTTC
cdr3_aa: CASSGGTGAYEQYF

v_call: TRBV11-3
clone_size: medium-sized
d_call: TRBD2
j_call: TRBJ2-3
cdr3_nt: TGTGCCAGCAGCTCCCCCCTAGCGGGCCTCGATACGCAGTATTTT
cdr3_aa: CASSSPLAGLDTQYF